These T cell receptor beta chains were read from a single sample in a study of shared clonotypes between healthy human individuals. Data came from immunoSEQ multiplex PCR; TCRdb stores just in-frame clones and leaves some out. Of 2,500,000 or so clones listed, 93% are singletons. Sequencing was carried out using naive CD4+ T cells from PBMCs. Receptors originate from a man aged 18 to 35 in good health. Some clones in this sample may be carry-over from other donors' samples. Both conserved end residues are part of each CDR3. A D gene is named only where the DNA matches it firmly. Clone sizes are given selectively: once, few, many, or a class where the clone is expanded.

j_gene	v_gene	d_gene	abundance	CDR3nt	CDR3aa
TRBJ2-7	TRBV7-9	-	-	TGTGCCAGCAGCTTAGCAGGGACCTACGAGCAGTACTTC	CASSLAGTYEQYF
TRBJ2-4	TRBV6-1	-	-	TGTGCCAGCAGTGATTTGGGACTCCGAAAAGGCAAAAACATTCAGTACTTC	CASSDLGLRKGKNIQYF
TRBJ2-2	TRBV28	-	-	TGTGCCAGCAGTTTCTCCCTGCTCAGGCTGTTTTTT	CASSFSLLRLFF
TRBJ1-4	TRBV28	-	-	TGTGCCAGCAGTCGTGGAACTAATGAAAAACTGTTTTTT	CASSRGTNEKLFF
TRBJ2-1	TRBV18	TRBD2	once	TGTGCCAGCTCGCCTACTAGCGGGAGGGCCAAGAATGAGCAGTTCTTC	CASSPTSGRAKNEQFF
TRBJ1-2	TRBV28	-	-	TGTGCCAGCATTAGAACAGCTAACTATGGCTACACCTTC	CASIRTANYGYTF
TRBJ1-1	TRBV6-1	-	-	TGTGCCAGCAGTGAAGCGGATAACAGGGAGAACACTGAAGCTTTCTTT	CASSEADNRENTEAFF
TRBJ1-2	TRBV6-6	-	-	TGTGCCAGCAACCCCAGGGTGGGGGATGGCTACACCTTC	CASNPRVGDGYTF
TRBJ2-7	TRBV28	-	-	TGTGCCAGCAGTCACACAGGGATGGGGTCCTACGAGCAGTACTTC	CASSHTGMGSYEQYF
TRBJ1-1	TRBV28	-	-	TGTGCCAGCAGTTTACCGGTGCTGAACACTGAAGCTTTCTTT	CASSLPVLNTEAFF
TRBJ2-1	TRBV2	TRBD1	-	TGTGCCATCCGATGGACAGGGGGCACATACAATGAGCAGTTCTTC	CAIRWTGGTYNEQFF
TRBJ2-1	TRBV5-6	TRBD2	-	TGTGCCAGCAGCTCCCCTAGCGGGAGTTACAATGAGCAGTTCTTC	CASSSPSGSYNEQFF
TRBJ2-4	TRBV15	-	-	TGTGCCACCAGCATCTTGACAGAAAAGTTCACAAACATTCAGTACTTC	CATSILTEKFTNIQYF
TRBJ2-3	TRBV10-3	-	-	TGTGCCATCAGTATAGCCTCCCCCCGCACAGATACGCAGTATTTT	CAISIASPRTDTQYF
TRBJ2-3	TRBV6-5	-	-	TGTGCCAGCAGTTACAGTGGGAGTCGGACAGATACGCAGTATTTT	CASSYSGSRTDTQYF
TRBJ1-1	TRBV18	TRBD1	-	TGTGCCAGCTCATCTCCCCGAGGGGGCCATAAGGGAAACACTGAAGCTTTCTTT	CASSSPRGGHKGNTEAFF
TRBJ2-1	TRBV7-8	-	-	TGTGCCAGCAGCCCGGGGTTCTACAATGAGCAGTTCTTC	CASSPGFYNEQFF